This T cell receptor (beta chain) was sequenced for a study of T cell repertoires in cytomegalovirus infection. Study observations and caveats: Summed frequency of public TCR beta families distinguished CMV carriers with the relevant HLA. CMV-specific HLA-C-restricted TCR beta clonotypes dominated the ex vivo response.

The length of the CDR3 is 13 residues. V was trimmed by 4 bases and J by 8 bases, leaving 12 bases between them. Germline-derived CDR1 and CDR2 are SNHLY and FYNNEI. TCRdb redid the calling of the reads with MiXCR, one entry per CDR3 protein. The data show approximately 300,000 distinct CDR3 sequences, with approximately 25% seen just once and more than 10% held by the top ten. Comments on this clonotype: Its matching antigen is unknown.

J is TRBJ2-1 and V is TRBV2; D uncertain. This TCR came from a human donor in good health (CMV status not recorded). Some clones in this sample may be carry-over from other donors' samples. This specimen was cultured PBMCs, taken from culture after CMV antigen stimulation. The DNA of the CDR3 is TGTGCCAGCAGTGGCGATAGATTGTATGAGCAGTTCTTC. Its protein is CASSGDRLYEQFF. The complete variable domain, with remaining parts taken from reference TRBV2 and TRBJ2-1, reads EPEVTQTPSHQVTQMGQEVILRCVPISNHLYFYWYRQILGQKVEFLVSFYNNEISEKSEIFDDQFSVERPDGSNFTLKIRSTKLEDSAMYFCASSGDRLYEQFFGPGTRLTVL.